The T cell receptor (beta chain) under discussion was sequenced for a study of blood T cell repertoires in COVID-19. Source study methods: Researchers report that nucleated cell counts were estimated from reference gene primer amplification. Method: immunoSEQ multiplex PCR; TCRdb's copy keeps in-frame clones and lacks some. Clone size and the V and J calls come from that table; the DNA yielded D and trimming. The data contain fewer than 500,000 clones, roughly 90% of them singletons. The germline V gene encodes CDR1 SEHNR and CDR2 FQNEAQ (reference sequence). V lost 1 base to trimming and J lost 7 bases, with 10 bases between them. CDR3 length: 13 residues.

This sequence joins TRBV7-9 and TRBJ1-1; a possible D gene is TRBD1 (5 bases). The TCR originated in a woman aged 25-40 years with active or convalescent COVID-19. Sequencing used peripheral blood. In nucleotides, the CDR3 is TGTGCCAGCAGCTTAGATAGGGGTAGTGAAGCTTTCTTT. Amino acids: CASSLDRGSEAFF.